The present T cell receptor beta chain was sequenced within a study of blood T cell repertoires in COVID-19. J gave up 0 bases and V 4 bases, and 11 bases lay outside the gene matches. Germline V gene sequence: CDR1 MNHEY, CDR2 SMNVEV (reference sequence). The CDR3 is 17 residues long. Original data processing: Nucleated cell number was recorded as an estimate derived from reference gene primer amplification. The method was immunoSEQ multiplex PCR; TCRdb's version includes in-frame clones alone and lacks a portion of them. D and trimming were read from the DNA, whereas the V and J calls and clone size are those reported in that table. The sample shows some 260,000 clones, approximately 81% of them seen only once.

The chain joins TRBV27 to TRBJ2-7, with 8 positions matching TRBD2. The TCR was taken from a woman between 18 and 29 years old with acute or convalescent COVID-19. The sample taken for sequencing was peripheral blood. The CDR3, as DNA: TGTGCCAGCAGTTACAGAACTAGCGGCGTACGCTCCTACGAGCAGTACTTC. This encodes CASSYRTSGVRSYEQYF.